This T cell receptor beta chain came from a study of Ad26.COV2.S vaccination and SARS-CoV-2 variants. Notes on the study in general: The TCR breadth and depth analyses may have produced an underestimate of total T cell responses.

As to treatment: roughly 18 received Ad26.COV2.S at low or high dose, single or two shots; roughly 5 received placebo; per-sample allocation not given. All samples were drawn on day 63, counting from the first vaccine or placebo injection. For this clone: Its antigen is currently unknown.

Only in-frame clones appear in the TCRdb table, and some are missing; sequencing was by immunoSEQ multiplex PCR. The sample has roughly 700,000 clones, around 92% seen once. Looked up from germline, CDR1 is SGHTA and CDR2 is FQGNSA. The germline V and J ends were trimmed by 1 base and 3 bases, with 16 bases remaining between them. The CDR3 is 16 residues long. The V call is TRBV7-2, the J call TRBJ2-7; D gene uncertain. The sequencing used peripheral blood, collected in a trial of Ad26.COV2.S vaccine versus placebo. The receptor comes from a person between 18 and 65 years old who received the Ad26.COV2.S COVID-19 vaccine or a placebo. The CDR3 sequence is CASSLEGAIGNYEQYF. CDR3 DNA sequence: TGTGCCAGCAGCTTAGAAGGTGCAATAGGGAACTACGAGCAGTACTTC.